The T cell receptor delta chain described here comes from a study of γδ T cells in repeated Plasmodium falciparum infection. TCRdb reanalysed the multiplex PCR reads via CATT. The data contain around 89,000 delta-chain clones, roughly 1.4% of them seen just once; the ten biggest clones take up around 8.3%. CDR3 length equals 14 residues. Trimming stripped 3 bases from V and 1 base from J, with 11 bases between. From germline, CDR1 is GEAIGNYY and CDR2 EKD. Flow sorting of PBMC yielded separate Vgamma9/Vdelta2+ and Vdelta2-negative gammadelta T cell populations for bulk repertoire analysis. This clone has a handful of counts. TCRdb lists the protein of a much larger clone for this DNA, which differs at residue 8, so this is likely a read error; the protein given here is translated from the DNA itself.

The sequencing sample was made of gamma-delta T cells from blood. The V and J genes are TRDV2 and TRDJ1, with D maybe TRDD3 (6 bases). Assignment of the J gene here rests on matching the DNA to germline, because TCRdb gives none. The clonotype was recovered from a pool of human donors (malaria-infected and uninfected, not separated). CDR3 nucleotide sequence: TGTGCCTGTGACCATGGGGATTGCACCGATAAACTCATCTTT. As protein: CACDHGDCTDKLIF.